The T cell receptor beta chain under discussion was sequenced for a study of T cell repertoires in cytomegalovirus infection. Study outcomes and limitations: Ex vivo, HLA-C-restricted CMV-specific TCR beta clonotypes prevailed over the rest of the response.

TCRdb reprocessed the reads via MiXCR and lists one record per CDR3 protein. The top ten clones hold about 16% of a sample with a few hundred thousand distinct CDR3 sequences, approximately 9% of them seen once. Points on this clonotype: The target antigen is unknown.

The CDR3 has 12 residues. V dropped 5 bases and J dropped 4; count of bases not matched to a gene: 2. CDR1 and CDR2 from the germline V gene are SEHNR and FQNEAQ (reference sequence). The rearrangement links TRBV7-9 to TRBJ2-7; 7 bases map to TRBD1. The sequence came from a human donor in good health (CMV status not recorded). Some clones in this sample may be carry-over from other donors' samples. Source material: PBMCs. Here the CDR3 DNA reads TGTGCCAGCAGCCAGGGGGTATACGAGCAGTACTTC. Its translation is CASSQGVYEQYF.